The 14 T cell receptor beta chains given below trace back to one sample, sequenced in a study of beta chain features in type 1 diabetes. General study points: Patients with Type 1 diabetes showed moderately but significantly shorter TCRB CDR3s in all four CD4+ subsets.

What these receptors recognize is not known. Every isolated RNA sample was fully reverse transcribed, so sequencing captured expressed TCRB transcripts. Sequencing used immunoSEQ multiplex PCR; TCRdb keeps in-frame clones, though not all of them. The sample holds tens of thousands of clones, around half seen once. The specimen was Tregs from blood. These receptors were obtained from a woman between 35 and 50 years old with type 1 diabetes.

This chain uses TRBV9 with TRBJ2-1; D unresolved. Germline V gene sequence: CDR1 SGDLS, CDR2 YYNGEE. This CDR3 spans 13 amino acids. Between the trimmed V and J ends, which lost 4 bases and 7 bases, there was a span of 12 bases. CDR3 protein: CASSPRHHNEQFF. DNA of the CDR3: TGTGCCAGCAGCCCCCGACATCATAATGAGCAGTTCTTC.

The chain uses TRBV5-1 and TRBJ2-5; TRBD2 agrees at 8 bases. In germline, CDR1 is SGHRS, CDR2 YFSETQ. The V segment lost 0 bases and the J segment 2 bases; nucleotides outside the gene matches: 6. The CDR3 spans 16 residues. CDR3 sequence: CASSLGGLVRQETQYF. The CDR3, as DNA: TGCGCCAGCAGCTTGGGGGGACTAGTTCGGCAAGAGACCCAGTACTTC. Combining the CDR3 with reference TRBV5-1 and TRBJ2-5 gives the whole variable domain KAGVTQTPRYLIKTRGQQVTLSCSPISGHRSVSWYQQTPGQGLQFLFEYFSETQRNKGNFPGRFSGRQFSNSRSEMNVSTLELGDSALYLCASSLGGLVRQETQYFGPGTRLLVL.

This rearrangement joins TRBV4-1 to TRBJ2-5; TRBD2 might be the D (7 bases). Germline V CDR1 and CDR2: MGHRA, YSYEKL. The length of the CDR3 is 15 residues. V dropped 1 base and J dropped 4 bases, with 13 bases sitting between them. The CDR3 DNA reads as TGCGCCAGCAGCCAAGGGGGGGGCTCGGGAGAGACCCAGTACTTC. It yields the protein CASSQGGGSGETQYF.

The chain carries TRBV7-2 and TRBJ2-3, with TRBD2 identical over 9 bases. V lost 0 bases to trimming and J lost 0 bases; unmatched junction nucleotides: 4. The CDR3 totals 17 residues. The germline V gene encodes CDR1 SGHTA and CDR2 FQGNSA. The DNA of the CDR3 is TGTGCCAGCAGCTTAGCGCGACTAGCGGCTAGCACAGATACGCAGTATTTT. Protein product: CASSLARLAASTDTQYF.

This rearrangement joins TRBV28 to TRBJ2-3, with D perhaps TRBD2 (7 bases). The V end lost 7 bases, the J end lost 7 bases, and 18 bases lay between the germline ends. Germline-derived CDR1 and CDR2 are MDHEN and SYDVKM. The length of the CDR3 is 14 residues. This chain's CDR3 is CASTSPGGRNTQYF. DNA of the CDR3: TGTGCCAGCACCTCCCCGGGGGGCAGGAATACGCAGTATTTT. The variable domain in full, with the rest retrieved from reference TRBV28 and TRBJ2-3, is DVKVTQSSRYLVKRTGEKVFLECVQDMDHENMFWYRQDPGLGLRLIYFSYDVKMKEKGDIPEGYSVSREKKERFSLILESASTNQTSMYLCASTSPGGRNTQYFGPGTRLTVL.

This sequence joins TRBV7-8 and TRBJ2-2, with 7 bases lining up with TRBD1. J lost 7 bases, V lost 6 bases, and 11 bases had no gene match. CDR1 and CDR2 from the germline V gene are SGHVS and FQNEAQ. There are 15 residues in the CDR3. CDR3 DNA: TGTGCCAGCAGTTTCGGGACAGAGAGGGGCGGGGAGCTGTTTTTT. Protein sequence: CASSFGTERGGELFF.

The genes are TRBV7-2 and TRBJ2-1, with D unresolved. Germline CDR1 and CDR2: SGHTA and FQGNSA. V gave up 2 bases and J gave up 12 bases, with 11 bases separating them. This CDR3 contains 12 residues. This chain's CDR3 is CASSLRPAGQFF. The CDR3 nucleotides are TGTGCCAGCAGCTTAAGACCGGCAGGGCAGTTCTTC.

The V call is TRBV28, the J call TRBJ2-3, with 10 bases matching TRBD2. CDR3 length: 15 residues. Trimming removed 6 bases from V and 6 bases from J; junction bases left unmatched: 9. The V gene's germline CDR1 is MDHEN and CDR2 SYDVKM. CDR3 nucleotides: TGTGCCAGCAGGAACAGAGCGGGAGGGCCGGATACGCAGTATTTT. This sequence encodes CASRNRAGGPDTQYF.

This rearrangement joins TRBV9 to TRBJ1-5, with TRBD1 matching over 9 bases. Unmatched junction bases numbered 3, after V lost 3 bases and J lost 5 bases. Germline V lookup: CDR1 SGDLS, CDR2 YYNGEE. This CDR3 has 14 amino acids. CDR3 loop: CASSARDRDQPQHF. CDR3 in DNA: TGTGCCAGCAGCGCCCGGGACAGGGATCAGCCCCAGCATTTT. Full variable domain (outside the CDR3, taken from reference TRBV9 and TRBJ1-5): DSGVTQTPKHLITATGQRVTLRCSPRSGDLSVYWYQQSLDQGLQFLIQYYNGEERAKGNILERFSAQQFPDLHSELNLSSLELGDSALYFCASSARDRDQPQHFGDGTRLSIL.

V gene TRBV14 combines with J gene TRBJ2-1; 13 nucleotides line up with TRBD2. CDR3 length: 17 amino acids. V shed 4 bases, J shed 5 bases, and the junction held 8 bases outside the gene matches. Germline CDR1 and CDR2: SGHDN and FVKESK. CDR3 region: CASSPFKGTSGDNEQFF. CDR3 DNA sequence: TGTGCCAGCAGCCCGTTTAAAGGGACTAGCGGGGACAATGAGCAGTTCTTC.

This chain joins TRBV5-6 and TRBJ2-3; perhaps TRBD1 as D (5 bases). With 0 bases removed from V and 3 bases from J, the gap between germline ends came to 11 bases. CDR3 size: 15 residues. The germline gives CDR1 SGHDT, CDR2 YYEEEE. Written as DNA, the CDR3 is TGTGCCAGCAGCTTGGGGACACTCGAGACAGATACGCAGTATTTT. Amino acid sequence: CASSLGTLETDTQYF.

The chain carries TRBV7-9 and TRBJ1-5, with D perhaps TRBD1 (6 bases). V was trimmed by 3 bases and J by 9 bases, leaving 21 bases between them. Germline-derived CDR1 and CDR2 are SEHNR and FQNEAQ (reference sequence). The CDR3 covers 16 residues. CDR3 DNA sequence: TGTGCCAGCAGCTTCGAACAGGGTTTCCACCTATCGCCCCAGCATTTT. Amino acid sequence: CASSFEQGFHLSPQHF.

The rearrangement uses TRBV7-9 and TRBJ2-1, with D possibly being TRBD2 (5 bases). The CDR3 totals 14 residues. Germline CDR1 reads SEHNR; CDR2 reads FQNEAQ (reference sequence). Trimming left V 5 bases short and J 8 bases short, with 16 bases between. The CDR3, as DNA: TGTGCCAGCAGCGGGCTATTAGCGACGGATGAGCAGTTCTTC. Its protein is CASSGLLATDEQFF.

The rearrangement uses TRBV5-1 and TRBJ2-7; maybe TRBD1 (6 bases). The CDR3 length is 14 residues. V was trimmed by 4 bases and J by 0 bases, leaving 11 bases between them. Germline CDR1 is SGHRS and CDR2 is YFSETQ. The DNA of the CDR3 is TGCGCCAGCAGCCTCAGACAGGACTCCTACGAGCAGTACTTC. Translation gives CASSLRQDSYEQYF.